This entry lists 14 T cell receptor beta chains sequenced from one sample in a study of OX40 agonist ivuxolimab in advanced cancers. This table comes from immunoSEQ multiplex PCR, and its TCRdb copy is limited to in-frame clones, with some not included. This repertoire shows about 26,000 clones, roughly 77% found once; its top ten account for roughly a third. The source material was CD4+ or CD8+ T cells sorted from blood, sampled in a trial of the OX40 agonist ivuxolimab. The receptor set was obtained from an adult with an advanced solid tumor such as melanoma, head and neck, liver or kidney cancer.

The chain is built from TRBV5-4 and TRBJ1-3, with D possibly being TRBD1 (6 bases). Trimming shortened V by 2 bases and J by 3 bases, and 12 bases separated the two germline ends. Germline V gives CDR1 SGHNT, CDR2 YYREEE (reference sequence). The CDR3 has 15 residues. The CDR3 is CASSFDRGVGNTIYF. CDR3 sequence (DNA): TGTGCCAGCAGCTTCGATAGGGGGGTTGGAAACACCATATATTTT.

The chain links TRBV9 to TRBJ2-5; D is unresolved. The V gene's germline CDR1 is SGDLS and CDR2 YYNGEE. The CDR3 runs 15 residues. Between the trimmed V and J ends, which lost 0 bases and 5 bases, there was a span of 14 bases. In DNA, the CDR3 is TGTGCCAGCAGCGTAGTCGATAGCACGTATGAGACCCAGTACTTC. Its translation: CASSVVDSTYETQYF.

This clone was detected once. This sequence joins TRBV5-5 and TRBJ1-3, with a tentative D call TRBD1 (5 bases). This CDR3 is 16 amino acids long. V lost 4 bases and J 4 bases, leaving 18 bases between the germline ends. Germline CDR1 reads SGHKS; CDR2 reads YYEKEE (reference sequence). The CDR3 nucleotides read TGTGCCAGCAGCACCGGCTATGGGGCGTACGGAAACACCATATATTTT. Translation gives CASSTGYGAYGNTIYF.

This clone showed up just a few times. The gene calls are TRBV19 and TRBJ2-7, with a possible D match to TRBD2 (5 bases). CDR1 is LNHDA and CDR2 is SQIVND in the germline V gene (reference sequence). The CDR3 spans 16 residues. Trimming stripped 4 bases from V and 0 bases from J, with 16 bases between. CDR3 nucleotides: TGTGCCAGTAGTAATCCGAGGGCAGCATCCTCCTACGAGCAGTACTTC. This translates into CASSNPRAASSYEQYF.

This chain uses TRBV4-1 with TRBJ1-2; no reliable D call. CDR3 size: 15 residues. Germline V gene lookup returns CDR1 MGHRA and CDR2 YSYEKL. Trimming stripped 0 bases from V and 3 bases from J, with 11 bases between. CDR3 in amino acids: CASSQEPTAYYGYTF. For the CDR3, the DNA is TGCGCCAGCAGCCAAGAACCCACGGCTTACTATGGCTACACCTTC.

The rearrangement uses TRBV19 and TRBJ1-1; TRBD1 matches at 7 bases. The junction had 8 bases not matched to a gene; V was cut back by 3 bases and J by 4 bases. CDR1 and CDR2 (germline): LNHDA, SQIVND (reference sequence). The CDR3 has 15 amino acids. The CDR3 spells CASSMGQLGATEAFF. The CDR3 DNA follows: TGTGCCAGTAGTATGGGACAGTTGGGCGCCACTGAAGCTTTCTTT.

Here the CDR3 DNA reads TGTGCCAGCCCACAAAGTCGGGCCAACGTCCTGACTTTC. Its protein product is CASPQSRANVLTF. The V gene is TRBV7-7, the J gene TRBJ2-6; unclear D gene. Germline CDR1 SSHAT, CDR2 FNYEAQ (reference sequence). This CDR3 contains 13 residues. V was cut by 8 bases and J by 5 bases, with 10 bases left in between.

This clone was seen more than once but under ten times. The rearrangement links TRBV7-8 to TRBJ2-2, with TRBD1 matching over 9 bases. V was clipped by 3 bases and J by 5 bases; unmatched bases: 7. This CDR3 is built from 16 residues. Germline CDR1 reads SGHVS; CDR2 reads FQNEAQ. The CDR3 coding sequence is TGTGCCAGCAGCTTCCCCGACAGGGGGGATACCGGGGAGCTGTTTTTT. It encodes CASSFPDRGDTGELFF. Full variable domain (remainder filled in from reference TRBV7-8 and TRBJ2-2): GAGVSQSPRYKVAKRGQDVALRCDPISGHVSLFWYQQALGQGPEFLTYFQNEAQLDKSGLPSDRFFAERPEGSVSTLKIQRTQQEDSAVYLCASSFPDRGDTGELFFGEGSRLTVL.

This clone showed up just once. The chain employs TRBV29-1 and TRBJ2-4; D not resolved. CDR1 is SQVTM, CDR2 ANQGSEA, per germline. The length of the CDR3 is 14 residues. Trimming took 5 bases from V and 0 from J, leaving 11 bases between them. The CDR3 DNA reads as TGCAGCGTTTTGACATCTCTAGCCAAAAACATTCAGTACTTC. It specifies CSVLTSLAKNIQYF.

The V and J genes are TRBV6-6 and TRBJ2-5; D may be TRBD1 or TRBD2 (6 bases each). Trimming shortened V by 6 bases and J by 1 base, and 12 bases separated the two germline ends. The CDR3 sequence is 14 residues long. Germline V gene lookup returns CDR1 MNHNY and CDR2 SVGAGI (reference sequence). The CDR3 here is CASRKRGVQETQYF. CDR3 coding DNA: TGTGCCAGCAGAAAAAGGGGGGTCCAAGAGACCCAGTACTTC.

This chain links TRBV19 with TRBJ1-1; a possible D gene is TRBD1 (6 bases). V was pared by 6 bases and J by 0 bases, with 8 bases between. The CDR3 is 13 amino acids. Germline V gene sequence: CDR1 LNHDA, CDR2 SQIVND (reference sequence). The CDR3 DNA sequence: TGTGCCAGTAGAAGACAGGTGAACACTGAAGCTTTCTTT. Translating it yields CASRRQVNTEAFF.

V is TRBV6-1 and J is TRBJ2-1; D remains ambiguous. CDR1 MNHNS and CDR2 SASEGT come from the germline V gene. The CDR3 extends over 16 amino acids. V lost 4 bases, J lost 5 bases, and 18 bases lay in between. Here the CDR3 DNA reads TGTGCCAGCAGTGCCCGGAGACACTACGCGGACAATGAGCAGTTCTTC. This translates into CASSARRHYADNEQFF.

DNA of the CDR3: TGTGCCAGCAGCGTAGACGGTAGTAACGAGCAGTACTTC. Translation: CASSVDGSNEQYF. This sequence joins TRBV9 and TRBJ2-7; the D is unclear. Trimming stripped 0 bases from V and 5 bases from J, with 9 bases between. The CDR3 has 13 amino acids. Germline V CDR1 and CDR2: SGDLS, YYNGEE.

This chain uses TRBV5-1 with TRBJ2-7; D unclear. This CDR3 has 15 residues. The germline V gene has CDR1 SGHRS and CDR2 YFSETQ. The germline V and J ends were trimmed by 1 base and 4 bases, with 15 bases remaining between them. This CDR3 is CASSLTASSLYEQYF. The CDR3 DNA reads TGCGCCAGCAGCTTGACAGCGAGCTCGCTTTACGAGCAGTACTTC.